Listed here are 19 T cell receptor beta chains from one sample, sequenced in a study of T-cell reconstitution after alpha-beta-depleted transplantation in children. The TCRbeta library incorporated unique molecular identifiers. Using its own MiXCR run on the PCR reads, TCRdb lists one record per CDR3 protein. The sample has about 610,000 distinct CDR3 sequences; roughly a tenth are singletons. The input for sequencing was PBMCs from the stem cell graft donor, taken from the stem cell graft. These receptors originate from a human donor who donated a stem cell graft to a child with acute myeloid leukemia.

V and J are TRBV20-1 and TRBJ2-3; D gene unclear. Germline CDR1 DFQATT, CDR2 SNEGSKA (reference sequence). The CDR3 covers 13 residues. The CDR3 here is CGFAEFNTDTQYF. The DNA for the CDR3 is TGCGGGTTCGCAGAATTCAACACAGATACGCAGTATTTT.

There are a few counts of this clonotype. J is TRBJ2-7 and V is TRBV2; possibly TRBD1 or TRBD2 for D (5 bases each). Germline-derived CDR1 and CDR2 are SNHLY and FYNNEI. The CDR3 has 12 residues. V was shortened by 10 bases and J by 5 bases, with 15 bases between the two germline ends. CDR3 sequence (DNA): TGTGCCACGGAGAGCTGGGGGAACGAGCAGTACTTC. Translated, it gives CATESWGNEQYF.

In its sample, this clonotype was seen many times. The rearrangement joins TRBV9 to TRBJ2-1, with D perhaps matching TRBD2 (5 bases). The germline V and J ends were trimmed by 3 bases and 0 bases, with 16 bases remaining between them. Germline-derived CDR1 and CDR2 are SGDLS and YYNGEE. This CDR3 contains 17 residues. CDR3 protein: CASSAEVGGSSYNEQFF. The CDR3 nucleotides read TGTGCCAGCAGCGCAGAGGTTGGTGGGAGCTCCTACAATGAGCAGTTCTTC.

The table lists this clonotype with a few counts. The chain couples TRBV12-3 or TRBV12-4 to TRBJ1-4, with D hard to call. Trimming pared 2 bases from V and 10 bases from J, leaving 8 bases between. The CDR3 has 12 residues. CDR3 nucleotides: TGTGCCAGCAGTTTAATCGCAGGAAAACTGTTTTTT. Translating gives CASSLIAGKLFF.

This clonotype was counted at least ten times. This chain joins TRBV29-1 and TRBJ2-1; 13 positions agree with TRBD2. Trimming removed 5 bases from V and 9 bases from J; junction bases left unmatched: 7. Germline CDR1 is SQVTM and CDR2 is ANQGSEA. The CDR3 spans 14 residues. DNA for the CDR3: TGCAGCGTTTCCCGACTAGCGGGAGGCGGTGAGCAGTTCTTC. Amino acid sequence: CSVSRLAGGGEQFF.

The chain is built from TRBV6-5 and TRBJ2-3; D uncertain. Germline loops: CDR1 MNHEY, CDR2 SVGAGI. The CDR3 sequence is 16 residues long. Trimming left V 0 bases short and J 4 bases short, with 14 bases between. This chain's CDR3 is CASSYSPGLLSDTQYF. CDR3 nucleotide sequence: TGTGCCAGCAGTTACTCTCCCGGCTTACTATCAGATACGCAGTATTTT.

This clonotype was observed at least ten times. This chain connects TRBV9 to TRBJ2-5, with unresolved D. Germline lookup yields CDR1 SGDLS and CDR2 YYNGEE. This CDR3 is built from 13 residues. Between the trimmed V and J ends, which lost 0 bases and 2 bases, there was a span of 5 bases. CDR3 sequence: CASSVAFQETQYF. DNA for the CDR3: TGTGCCAGCAGCGTAGCTTTTCAAGAGACCCAGTACTTC.

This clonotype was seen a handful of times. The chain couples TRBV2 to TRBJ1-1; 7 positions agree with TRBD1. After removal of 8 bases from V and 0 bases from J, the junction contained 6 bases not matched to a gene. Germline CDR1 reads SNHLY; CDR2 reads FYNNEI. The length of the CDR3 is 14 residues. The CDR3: CASGGDRVNTEAFF. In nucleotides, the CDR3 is TGTGCCAGCGGAGGGGACAGAGTGAACACTGAAGCTTTCTTT. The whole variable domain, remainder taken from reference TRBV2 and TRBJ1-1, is EPEVTQTPSHQVTQMGQEVILRCVPISNHLYFYWYRQILGQKVEFLVSFYNNEISEKSEIFDDQFSVERPDGSNFTLKIRSTKLEDSAMYFCASGGDRVNTEAFFGQGTRLTVV.

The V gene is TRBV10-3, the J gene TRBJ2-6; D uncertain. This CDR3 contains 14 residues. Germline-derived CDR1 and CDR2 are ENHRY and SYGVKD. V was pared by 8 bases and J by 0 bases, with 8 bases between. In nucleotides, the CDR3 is TGTGCCATCCGGACGGACTCTGGGGCCAACGTCCTGACTTTC. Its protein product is CAIRTDSGANVLTF.

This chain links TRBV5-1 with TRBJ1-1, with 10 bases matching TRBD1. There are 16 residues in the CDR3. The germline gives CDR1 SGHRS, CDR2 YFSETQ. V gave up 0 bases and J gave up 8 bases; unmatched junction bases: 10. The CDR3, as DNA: TGCGCCAGCAGCTTGGCCGGGACAGGGGCCTTCCTCGAAGCTTTCTTT. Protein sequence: CASSLAGTGAFLEAFF.

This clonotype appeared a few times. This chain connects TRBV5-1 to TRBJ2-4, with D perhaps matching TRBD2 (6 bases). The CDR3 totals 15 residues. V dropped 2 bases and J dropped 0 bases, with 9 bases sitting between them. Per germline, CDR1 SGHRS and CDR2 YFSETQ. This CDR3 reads CASSFGSVAKNIQYF. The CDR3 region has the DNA TGCGCCAGCAGCTTCGGGAGCGTAGCCAAAAACATTCAGTACTTC.

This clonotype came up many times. As DNA, the CDR3 is TGTGCCAGCAGCCCCAACAGACAGACTAGCGGGAGGCCACTCCGGCGCACAGATACGCAGTATTTT. The encoded protein is CASSPNRQTSGRPLRRTDTQYF. The chain has TRBV3-1 and TRBJ2-3, with 13 bases lining up with TRBD2. Unmatched junction bases numbered 20, after V lost 4 bases and J lost 1 base. Germline CDR1 LGHDT, CDR2 YNNKEL (reference sequence). The CDR3 length is 22 residues.

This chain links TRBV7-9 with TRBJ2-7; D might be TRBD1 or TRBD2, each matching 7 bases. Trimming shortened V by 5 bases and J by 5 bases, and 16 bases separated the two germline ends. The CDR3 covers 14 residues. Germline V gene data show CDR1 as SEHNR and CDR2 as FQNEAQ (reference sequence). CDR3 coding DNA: TGTGCCAGCAGCCGAACCAGGGGGGGCCACGAGCAGTACTTC. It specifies CASSRTRGGHEQYF.

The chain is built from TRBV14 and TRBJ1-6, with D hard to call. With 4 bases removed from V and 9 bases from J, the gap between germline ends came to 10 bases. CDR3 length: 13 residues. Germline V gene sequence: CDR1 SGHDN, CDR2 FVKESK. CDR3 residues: CASSRQSSSPLHF. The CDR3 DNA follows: TGTGCCAGCAGCCGCCAGAGCAGTTCACCCCTCCACTTT.

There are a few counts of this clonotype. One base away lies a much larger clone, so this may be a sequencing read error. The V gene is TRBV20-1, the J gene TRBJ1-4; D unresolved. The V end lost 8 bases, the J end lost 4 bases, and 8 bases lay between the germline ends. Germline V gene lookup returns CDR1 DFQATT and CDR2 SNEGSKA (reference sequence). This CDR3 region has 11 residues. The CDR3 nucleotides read TGCAGTACCCCAGATAATGAAAAACTGTTTTTT. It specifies CSTPDNEKLFF.

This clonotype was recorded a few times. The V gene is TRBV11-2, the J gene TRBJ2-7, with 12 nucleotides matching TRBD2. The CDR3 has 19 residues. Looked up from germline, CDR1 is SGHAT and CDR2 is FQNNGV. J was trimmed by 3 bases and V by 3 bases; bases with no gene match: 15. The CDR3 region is CASSFRLAGASSNLYEQYF. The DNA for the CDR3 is TGTGCCAGCAGCTTCCGACTAGCGGGAGCGTCGAGCAATCTCTACGAGCAGTACTTC.

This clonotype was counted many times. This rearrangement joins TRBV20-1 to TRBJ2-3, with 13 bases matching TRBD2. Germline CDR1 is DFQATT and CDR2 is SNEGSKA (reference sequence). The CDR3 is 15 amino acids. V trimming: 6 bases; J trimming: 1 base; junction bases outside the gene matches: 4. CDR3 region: CSALGLAGGTDTQYF. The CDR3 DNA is TGCAGTGCCCTCGGACTAGCGGGGGGCACAGATACGCAGTATTTT.

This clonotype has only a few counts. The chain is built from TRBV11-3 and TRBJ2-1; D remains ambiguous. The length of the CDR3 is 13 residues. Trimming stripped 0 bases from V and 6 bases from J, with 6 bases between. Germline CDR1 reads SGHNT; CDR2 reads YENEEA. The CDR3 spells CASSLERFNEQFF. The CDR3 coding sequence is TGTGCCAGCAGCTTAGAGAGGTTCAATGAGCAGTTCTTC.

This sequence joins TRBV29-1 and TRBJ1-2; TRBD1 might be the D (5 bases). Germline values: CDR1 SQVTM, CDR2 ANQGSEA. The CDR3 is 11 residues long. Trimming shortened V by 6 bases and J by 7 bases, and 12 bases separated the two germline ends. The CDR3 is CSVAYQGGYTF. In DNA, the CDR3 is TGCAGCGTGGCTTATCAGGGTGGCTACACCTTC.